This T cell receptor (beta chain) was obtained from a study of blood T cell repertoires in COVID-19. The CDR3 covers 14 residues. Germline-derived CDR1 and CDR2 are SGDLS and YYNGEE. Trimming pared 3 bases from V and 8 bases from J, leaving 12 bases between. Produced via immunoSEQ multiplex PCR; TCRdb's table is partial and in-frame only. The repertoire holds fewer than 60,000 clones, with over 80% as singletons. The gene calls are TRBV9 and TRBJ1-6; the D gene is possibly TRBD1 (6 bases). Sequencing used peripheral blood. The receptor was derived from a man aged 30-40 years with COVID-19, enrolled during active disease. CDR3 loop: CASSADRGYSPLHF. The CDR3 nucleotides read TGTGCCAGCAGCGCGGACAGAGGGTATTCACCCCTCCACTTT.